The 5 T cell receptor beta chains in this list originate from one sample, sequenced in a study of blood T cell repertoires in COVID-19. Generated by immunoSEQ multiplex PCR, the TCRdb table keeps only in-frame clones and is missing some. The table has 200,000 to 250,000 clones, approximately 86% seen once. The material sequenced was peripheral blood. These receptors were collected from a human donor in a cohort sampled during active COVID-19.

V usage is TRBV18 and J usage is TRBJ1-2, with D maybe TRBD1 (5 bases). The ends were cut back, 2 bases at V and 4 bases at J, with 14 bases in the middle. The CDR3 loop spans 15 amino acids. The germline V gene encodes CDR1 KGHSH and CDR2 LQKENI. CDR3: CASSPAGEAGYGYTF. DNA for the CDR3: TGTGCCAGCTCACCAGCGGGGGAGGCCGGCTATGGCTACACCTTC.

This chain links TRBV7-9 with TRBJ1-1, with D perhaps matching TRBD1 (6 bases). Trimming removed 5 bases at V and 5 bases at J, with 12 bases between. The germline V gene encodes CDR1 SEHNR and CDR2 FQNEAQ (reference sequence). This CDR3 has 13 residues. CDR3 coding DNA: TGTGCCAGCAGCCGGGAGGGGGAGACTGAAGCTTTCTTT. Its protein is CASSREGETEAFF.

This chain uses TRBV5-4 with TRBJ2-3, with D perhaps TRBD2 (6 bases). Germline V gene data show CDR1 as SGHNT and CDR2 as YYREEE (reference sequence). The V end was cut by 0 bases, the J end by 9 bases, with 17 bases between. The CDR3 has 15 amino acids. The CDR3 reads CASSLAAGPTPTQYF. CDR3 coding DNA: TGTGCCAGCAGCTTGGCTGCGGGGCCTACCCCGACGCAGTATTTT.

CDR3 protein: CASSDGDSYEQYF. The CDR3 DNA is TGTGCCAGCAGTGACGGGGACTCCTACGAGCAGTACTTC. This chain connects TRBV6-1 to TRBJ2-7, with D possibly TRBD2 on 5 matching bases. Germline V gene sequence: CDR1 MNHNS, CDR2 SASEGT. The CDR3 is made up of 13 amino acids. Trimming took off 3 bases at V and 0 bases at J, with 6 bases between the two ends.

About this clone: Other DNA sequences from this sample encode an identical CDR3 as well. V usage is TRBV10-1 and J usage is TRBJ2-7; possible D gene TRBD2, 5 bases. Germline CDR1 is WNHNN and CDR2 is SYGVQD (reference sequence). This CDR3 spans 13 amino acids. Trimming took off 0 bases at V and 4 bases at J, with 7 bases between the two ends. The CDR3 bases are TGCGCCAGCAGTGAGTCGGGGAGTTACGAGCAGTACTTC. It specifies CASSESGSYEQYF.